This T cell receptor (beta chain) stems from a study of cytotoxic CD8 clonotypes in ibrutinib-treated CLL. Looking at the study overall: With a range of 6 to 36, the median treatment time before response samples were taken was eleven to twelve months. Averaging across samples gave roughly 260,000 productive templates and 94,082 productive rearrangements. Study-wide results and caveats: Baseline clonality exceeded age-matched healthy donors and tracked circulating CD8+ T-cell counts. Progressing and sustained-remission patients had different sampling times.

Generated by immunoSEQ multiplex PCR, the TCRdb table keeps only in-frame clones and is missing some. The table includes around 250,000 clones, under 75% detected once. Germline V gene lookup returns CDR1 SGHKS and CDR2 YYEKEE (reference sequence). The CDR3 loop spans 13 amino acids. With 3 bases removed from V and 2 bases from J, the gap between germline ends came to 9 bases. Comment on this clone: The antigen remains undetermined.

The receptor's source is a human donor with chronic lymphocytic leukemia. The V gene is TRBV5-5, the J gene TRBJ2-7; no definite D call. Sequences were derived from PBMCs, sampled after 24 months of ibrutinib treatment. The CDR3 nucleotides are TGTGCCAGCAGCTGGAAACTTCCCTACGAGCAGTACTTC. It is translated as CASSWKLPYEQYF.